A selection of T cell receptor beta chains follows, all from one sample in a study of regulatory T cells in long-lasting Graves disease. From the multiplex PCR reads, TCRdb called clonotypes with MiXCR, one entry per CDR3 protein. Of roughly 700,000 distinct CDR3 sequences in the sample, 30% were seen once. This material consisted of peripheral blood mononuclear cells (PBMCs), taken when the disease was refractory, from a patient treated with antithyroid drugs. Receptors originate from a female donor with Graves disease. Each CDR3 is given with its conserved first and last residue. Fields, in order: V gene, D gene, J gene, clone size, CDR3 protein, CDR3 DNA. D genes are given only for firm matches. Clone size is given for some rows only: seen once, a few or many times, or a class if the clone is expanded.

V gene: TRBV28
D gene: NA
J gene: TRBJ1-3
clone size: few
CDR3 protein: CASSSTGPSGNTIYF
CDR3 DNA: TGTGCCAGCAGTTCCACAGGTCCCTCTGGAAACACCATATATTTT

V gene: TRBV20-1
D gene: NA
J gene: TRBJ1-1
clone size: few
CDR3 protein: CSAGLGATEAFF
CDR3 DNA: TGCAGTGCGGGGCTGGGAGCCACTGAAGCTTTCTTT

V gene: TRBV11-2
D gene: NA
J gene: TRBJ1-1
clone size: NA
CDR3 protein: CASSLVRQNTEAFF
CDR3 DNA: TGTGCCAGCAGCTTAGTACGACAGAACACTGAAGCTTTCTTT

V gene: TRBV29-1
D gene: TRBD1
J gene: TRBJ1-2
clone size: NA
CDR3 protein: CSFSTGGDGYTF
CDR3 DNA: TGCAGCTTCTCAACAGGGGGCGATGGCTACACCTTC

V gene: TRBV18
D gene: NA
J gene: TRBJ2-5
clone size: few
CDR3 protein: CASRGDPGVETQYF
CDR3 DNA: TGTGCCAGCCGAGGGGACCCGGGCGTCGAGACCCAGTACTTC

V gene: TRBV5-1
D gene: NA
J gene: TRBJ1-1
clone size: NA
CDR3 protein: CASSLEGRDTEAFF
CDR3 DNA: TGCGCCAGCAGCTTGGAGGGGCGGGACACTGAAGCTTTCTTT

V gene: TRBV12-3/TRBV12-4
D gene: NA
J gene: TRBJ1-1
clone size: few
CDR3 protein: CASTPRLGQNTEAFF
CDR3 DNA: TGTGCCAGCACCCCCCGGTTAGGACAGAACACTGAAGCTTTCTTT

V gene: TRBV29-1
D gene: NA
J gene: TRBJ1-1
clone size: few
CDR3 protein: CSVAGTVKIMNTEAFF
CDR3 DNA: TGCAGCGTGGCGGGGACGGTTAAGATCATGAACACTGAAGCTTTCTTT

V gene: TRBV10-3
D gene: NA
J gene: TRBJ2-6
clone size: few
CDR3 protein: CAISDVSRNRIQDSSGANVLTF
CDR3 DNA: TGTGCCATCAGTGATGTGTCCCGCAACAGGATACAAGATAGCTCTGGGGCCAACGTCCTGACTTTC

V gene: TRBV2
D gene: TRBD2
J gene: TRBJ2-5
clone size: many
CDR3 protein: CASSETEGGSPETQYF
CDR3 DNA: TGTGCCAGCAGTGAAACGGAGGGAGGGTCCCCAGAGACCCAGTACTTC

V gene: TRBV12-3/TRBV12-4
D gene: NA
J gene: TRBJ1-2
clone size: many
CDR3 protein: CASSPTDLDGYTF
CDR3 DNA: TGTGCCAGCAGTCCGACGGACTTAGATGGCTACACCTTC

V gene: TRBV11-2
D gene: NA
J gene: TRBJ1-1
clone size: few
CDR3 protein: CASSLRGGMTEAFF
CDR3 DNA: TGTGCCAGCAGCCTCCGGGGGGGAATGACTGAAGCTTTCTTT

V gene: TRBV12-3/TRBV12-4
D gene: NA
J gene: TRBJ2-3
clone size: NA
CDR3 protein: CASSLGTTWTDTQYF
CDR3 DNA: TGTGCCAGCAGTTTGGGCACTACCTGGACAGATACGCAGTATTTT

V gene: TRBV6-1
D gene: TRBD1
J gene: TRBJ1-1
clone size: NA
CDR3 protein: CASSPTGKNTEAFF
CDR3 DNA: TGTGCCAGCAGCCCGACAGGGAAGAACACTGAAGCTTTCTTT

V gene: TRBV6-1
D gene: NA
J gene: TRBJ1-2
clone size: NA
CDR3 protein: CASSHDPKTYGYTF
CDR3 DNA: TGTGCCAGCAGTCACGACCCGAAGACGTATGGCTACACCTTC

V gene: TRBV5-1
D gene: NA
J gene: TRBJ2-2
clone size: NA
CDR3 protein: CASRIDPRNTGELFF
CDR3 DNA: TGCGCCAGCAGGATCGACCCGAGGAATACCGGGGAGCTGTTTTTT

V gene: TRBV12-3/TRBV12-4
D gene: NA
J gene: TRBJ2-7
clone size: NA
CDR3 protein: CASSLRRRSSYEQYF
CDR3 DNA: TGTGCCAGCAGTTTAAGGCGGAGGAGCTCCTACGAGCAGTACTTC

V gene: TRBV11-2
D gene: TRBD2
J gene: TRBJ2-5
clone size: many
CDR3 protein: CASSLAGGPETQYF
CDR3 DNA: TGTGCCAGCAGCTTAGCGGGAGGGCCGGAGACCCAGTACTTC

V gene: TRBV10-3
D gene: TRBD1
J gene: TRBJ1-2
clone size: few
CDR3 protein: CAISESRGTDYGYTF
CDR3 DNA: TGTGCCATCAGTGAGTCGAGGGGGACAGACTATGGCTACACCTTC

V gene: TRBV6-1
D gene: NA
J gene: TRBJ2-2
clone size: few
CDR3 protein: CASTNVAGGELFF
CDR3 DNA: TGTGCCAGCACTAACGTTGCCGGGGGGGAGCTGTTTTTT

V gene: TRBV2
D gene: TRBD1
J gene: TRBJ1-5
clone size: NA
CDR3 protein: CASRGSTGADQPQHF
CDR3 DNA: TGTGCCAGCAGGGGAAGCACAGGGGCCGATCAGCCCCAGCATTTT

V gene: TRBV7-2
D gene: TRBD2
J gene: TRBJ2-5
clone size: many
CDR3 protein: CASSLDGLAQETQYF
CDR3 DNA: TGTGCCAGCAGCTTAGACGGACTAGCCCAAGAGACCCAGTACTTC

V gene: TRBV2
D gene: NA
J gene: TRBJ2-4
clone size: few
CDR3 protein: CASTLRENIQYF
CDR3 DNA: TGTGCCAGCACCCTCCGAGAAAACATTCAGTACTTC

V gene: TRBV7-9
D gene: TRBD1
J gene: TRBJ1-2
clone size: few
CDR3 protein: CASSPDRENYGYTF
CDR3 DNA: TGTGCCAGCAGCCCTGACAGGGAAAACTATGGCTACACCTTC

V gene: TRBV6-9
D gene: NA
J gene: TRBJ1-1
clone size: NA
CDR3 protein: CASSYQPLMRTEAFF
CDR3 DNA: TGTGCCAGCAGTTACCAGCCGCTTATGAGGACTGAAGCTTTCTTT

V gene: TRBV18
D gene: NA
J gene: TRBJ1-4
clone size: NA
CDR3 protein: CASSTNGQIGKLFF
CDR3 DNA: TGTGCCAGCTCAACGAACGGACAGATCGGAAAACTGTTTTTT

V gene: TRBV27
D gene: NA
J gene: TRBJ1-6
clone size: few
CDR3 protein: CASSLRVPTNSPLHF
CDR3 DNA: TGTGCCAGCAGTTTAAGAGTGCCTACAAATTCACCCCTCCACTTT

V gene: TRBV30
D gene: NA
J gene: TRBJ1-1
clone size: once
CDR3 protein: CAWTMGLNTEAFF
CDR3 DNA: TGTGCCTGGACCATGGGCTTGAACACTGAAGCTTTCTTT

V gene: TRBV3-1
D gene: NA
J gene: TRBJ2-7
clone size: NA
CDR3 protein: CASSLAASETITYERYF
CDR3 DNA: TGTGCCAGCAGCCTCGCGGCGTCTGAAACGATTACCTACGAGCGGTACTTC

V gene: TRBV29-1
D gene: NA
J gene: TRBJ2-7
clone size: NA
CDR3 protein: CSVEAPWGKKQYF
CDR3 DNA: TGCAGCGTTGAGGCCCCCTGGGGCAAGAAGCAGTACTTC

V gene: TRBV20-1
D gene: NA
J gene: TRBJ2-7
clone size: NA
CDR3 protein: CSAKQTSSYEQYF
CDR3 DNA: TGCAGTGCTAAACAAACTAGCTCCTACGAGCAGTACTTC

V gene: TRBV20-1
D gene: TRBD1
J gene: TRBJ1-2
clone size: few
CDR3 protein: CSAEDRISIGYTF
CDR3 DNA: TGCAGTGCTGAGGACAGGATCAGTATTGGCTACACCTTC

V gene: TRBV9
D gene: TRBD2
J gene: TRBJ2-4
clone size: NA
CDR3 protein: CASSGSGSVSKNIQYF
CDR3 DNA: TGTGCCAGCAGCGGTAGCGGGAGTGTGTCCAAAAACATTCAGTACTTC

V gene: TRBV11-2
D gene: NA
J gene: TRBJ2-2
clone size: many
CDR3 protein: CASSLNGELFF
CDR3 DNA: TGTGCCAGCAGCTTAAACGGGGAGCTGTTTTTT

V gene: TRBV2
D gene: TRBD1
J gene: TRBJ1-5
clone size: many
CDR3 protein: CASSVGQGSQPQHF
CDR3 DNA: TGTGCCAGCAGTGTCGGACAGGGTAGTCAGCCCCAGCATTTT

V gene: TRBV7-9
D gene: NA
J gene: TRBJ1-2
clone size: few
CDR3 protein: CASSSSGITNYGYTF
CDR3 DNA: TGTGCCAGCAGCTCATCCGGGATCACTAACTATGGCTACACCTTC

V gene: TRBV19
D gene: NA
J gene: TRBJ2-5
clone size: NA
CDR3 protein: CASSIVRTAGQETQYF
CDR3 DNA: TGTGCCAGTAGTATAGTTCGGACAGCCGGTCAAGAGACCCAGTACTTC

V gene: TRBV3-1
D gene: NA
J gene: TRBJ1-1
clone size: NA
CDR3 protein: CASSQTGWTEAFF
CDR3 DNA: TGTGCCAGCAGCCAGACAGGTTGGACTGAAGCTTTCTTT

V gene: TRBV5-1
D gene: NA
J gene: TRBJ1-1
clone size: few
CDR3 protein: CASSLASVGEAFF
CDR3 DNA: TGCGCCAGCAGCTTGGCCTCAGTCGGTGAAGCTTTCTTT

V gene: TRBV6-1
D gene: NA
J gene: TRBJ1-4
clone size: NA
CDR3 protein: CAIRRSPNEKLFF
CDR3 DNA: TGTGCCATCAGGAGGTCTCCGAATGAAAAACTGTTTTTT

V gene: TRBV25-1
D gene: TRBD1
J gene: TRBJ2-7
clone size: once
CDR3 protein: CASSAWDSSYEQYF
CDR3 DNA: TGTGCCAGCAGTGCCTGGGACAGCTCCTACGAGCAGTACTTC

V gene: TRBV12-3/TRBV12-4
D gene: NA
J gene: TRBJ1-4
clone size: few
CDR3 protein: CASSLVAGFNEKLFF
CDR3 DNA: TGTGCCAGCAGTTTAGTAGCCGGTTTTAATGAAAAACTGTTTTTT

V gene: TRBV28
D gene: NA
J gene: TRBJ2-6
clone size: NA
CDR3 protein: CASSVPGKESPPPGANVLTF
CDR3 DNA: TGTGCCAGCAGTGTCCCGGGGAAGGAGAGTCCCCCCCCTGGGGCCAACGTCCTGACTTTC

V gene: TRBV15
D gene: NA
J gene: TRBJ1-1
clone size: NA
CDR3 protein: CATSRDGYNTEAFF
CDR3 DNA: TGTGCCACCAGCAGAGATGGGTACAACACTGAAGCTTTCTTT

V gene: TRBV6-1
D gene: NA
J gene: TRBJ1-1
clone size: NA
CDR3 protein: CASSLSSGGPTEAFF
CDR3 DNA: TGTGCCAGCAGTCTAAGCAGTGGGGGACCCACTGAAGCTTTCTTT

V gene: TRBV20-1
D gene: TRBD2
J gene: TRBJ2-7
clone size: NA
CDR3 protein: CSARASGTSGSWYEQYF
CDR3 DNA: TGCAGTGCTAGGGCTAGCGGGACTAGCGGGAGCTGGTACGAGCAGTACTTC

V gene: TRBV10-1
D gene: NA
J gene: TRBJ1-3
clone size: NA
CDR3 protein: CASSAFELTTSGNTIYF
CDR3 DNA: TGCGCCAGCAGTGCCTTCGAGTTGACTACCTCTGGAAACACCATATATTTT

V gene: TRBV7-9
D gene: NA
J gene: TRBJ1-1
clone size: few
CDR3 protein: CASSEGPRDGEAFF
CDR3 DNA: TGTGCCAGCAGCGAGGGCCCCAGGGACGGTGAAGCTTTCTTT

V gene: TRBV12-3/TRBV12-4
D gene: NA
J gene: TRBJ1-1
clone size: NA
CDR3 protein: CASSPGLEGTEAFF
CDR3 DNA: TGTGCCAGCAGTCCGGGTCTTGAGGGCACTGAAGCTTTCTTT

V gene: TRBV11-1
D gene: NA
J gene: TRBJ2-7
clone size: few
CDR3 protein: CASSDSPYEQYF
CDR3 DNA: TGTGCCAGCTCAGACTCACCGTACGAGCAGTACTTC

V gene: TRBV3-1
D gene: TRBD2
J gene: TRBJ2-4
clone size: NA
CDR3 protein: CASSQDLGGRAPSF
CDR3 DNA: TGTGCCAGCAGCCAAGACCTTGGCGGGAGGGCCCCGTCCTTC

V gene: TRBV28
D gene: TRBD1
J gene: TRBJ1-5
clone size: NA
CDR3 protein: CASSTGTGENQPQHF
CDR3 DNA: TGTGCCAGCAGTACGGGGACAGGGGAAAATCAGCCCCAGCATTTT

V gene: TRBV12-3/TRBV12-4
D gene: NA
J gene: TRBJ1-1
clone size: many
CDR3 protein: CASSHPGGTEAFF
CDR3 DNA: TGTGCCAGCAGCCACCCGGGGGGGACTGAAGCTTTCTTT

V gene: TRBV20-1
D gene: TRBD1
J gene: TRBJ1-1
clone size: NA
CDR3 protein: CSAEGQLPTEAFF
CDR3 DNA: TGCAGTGCGGAGGGACAGTTGCCCACTGAAGCTTTCTTT